The clone carrying this T cell receptor (beta chain) was seen more than once but under ten times. They ran version v3.0 of the immunoSEQ assay at survey level. Here immunoSEQ multiplex PCR was the method, and the copy in TCRdb shows in-frame clones only, minus some. The data hold roughly 38,000 clones, with 75% to 90% observed a single time. The germline V gene encodes CDR1 SGDLS and CDR2 YYNGEE. The CDR3 spans 12 residues. V shed 1 base and J shed 13 bases, with 15 bases lying between them. The source of the sample is a study of long-term antiretroviral therapy in people with HIV. The J gene is TRBJ2-7, the V gene TRBV9; perhaps TRBD2 as D (5 bases). This sequence was found in a man aged 25 to 40 with HIV. Sequenced material: unsorted PBMCs, taken 3.4 years after starting antiretroviral therapy. The CDR3 DNA reads as TGTGCCAGCAGCGTAAACGGGGTGGGAGTATACTTC. Translated: CASSVNGVGVYF.